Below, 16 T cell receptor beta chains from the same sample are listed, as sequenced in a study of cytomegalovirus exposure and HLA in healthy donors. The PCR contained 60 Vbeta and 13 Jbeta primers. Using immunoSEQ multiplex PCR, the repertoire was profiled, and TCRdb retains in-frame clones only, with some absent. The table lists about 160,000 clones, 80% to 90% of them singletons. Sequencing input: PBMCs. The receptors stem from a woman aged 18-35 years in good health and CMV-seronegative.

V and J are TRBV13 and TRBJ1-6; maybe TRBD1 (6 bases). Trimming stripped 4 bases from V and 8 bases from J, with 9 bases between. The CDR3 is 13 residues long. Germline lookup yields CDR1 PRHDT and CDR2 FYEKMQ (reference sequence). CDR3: CASSSAGDSPLHF. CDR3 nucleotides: TGTGCCAGCAGCTCAGCAGGGGATTCACCCCTCCACTTT.

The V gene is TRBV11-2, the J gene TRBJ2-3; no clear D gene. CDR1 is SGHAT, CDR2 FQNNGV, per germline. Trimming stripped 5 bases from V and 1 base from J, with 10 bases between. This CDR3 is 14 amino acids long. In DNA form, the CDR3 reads TGTGCCAGCAGCCCTAACAGCCGCACAGATACGCAGTATTTT. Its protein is CASSPNSRTDTQYF.

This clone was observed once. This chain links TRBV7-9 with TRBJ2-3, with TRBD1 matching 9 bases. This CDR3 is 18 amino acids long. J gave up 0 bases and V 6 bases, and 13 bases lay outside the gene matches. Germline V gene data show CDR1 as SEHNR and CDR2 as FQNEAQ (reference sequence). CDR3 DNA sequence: TGTGCCAGCAGTCGTGGACAGGGGCTACCGATTAGCACAGATACGCAGTATTTT. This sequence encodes CASSRGQGLPISTDTQYF.

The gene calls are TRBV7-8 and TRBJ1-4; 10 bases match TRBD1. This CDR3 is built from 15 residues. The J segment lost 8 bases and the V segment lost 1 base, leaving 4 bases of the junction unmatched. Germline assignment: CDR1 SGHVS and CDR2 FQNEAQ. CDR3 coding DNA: TGTGCCAGCAGCTTAGGGTTGGGACAGGGGGAAAAACTGTTTTTT. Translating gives CASSLGLGQGEKLFF.

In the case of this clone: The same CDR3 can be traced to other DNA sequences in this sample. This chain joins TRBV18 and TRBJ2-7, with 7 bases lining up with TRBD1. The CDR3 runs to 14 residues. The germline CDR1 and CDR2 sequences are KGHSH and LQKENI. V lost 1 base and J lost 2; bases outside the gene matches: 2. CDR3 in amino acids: CASSPQGAPYEQYF. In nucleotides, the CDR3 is TGTGCCAGCTCACCACAGGGGGCACCCTACGAGCAGTACTTC.

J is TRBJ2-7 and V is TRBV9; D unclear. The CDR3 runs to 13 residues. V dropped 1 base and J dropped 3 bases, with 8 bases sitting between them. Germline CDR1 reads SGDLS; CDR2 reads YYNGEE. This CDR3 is CASSVSPNYEQYF. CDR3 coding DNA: TGTGCCAGCAGCGTAAGCCCTAACTACGAGCAGTACTTC.

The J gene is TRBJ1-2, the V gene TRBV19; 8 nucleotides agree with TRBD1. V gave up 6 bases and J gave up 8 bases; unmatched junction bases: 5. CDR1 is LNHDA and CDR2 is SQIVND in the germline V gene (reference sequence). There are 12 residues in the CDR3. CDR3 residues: CASRQGARGYTF. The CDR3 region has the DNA TGTGCCAGTAGGCAGGGGGCGAGGGGCTACACCTTC.

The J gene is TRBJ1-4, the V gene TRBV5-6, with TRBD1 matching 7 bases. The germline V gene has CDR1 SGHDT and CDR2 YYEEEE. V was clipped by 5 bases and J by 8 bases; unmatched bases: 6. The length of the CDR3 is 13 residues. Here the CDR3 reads CASRGGGEEKLFF. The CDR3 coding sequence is TGTGCCAGCAGAGGAGGGGGCGAGGAAAAACTGTTTTTT.

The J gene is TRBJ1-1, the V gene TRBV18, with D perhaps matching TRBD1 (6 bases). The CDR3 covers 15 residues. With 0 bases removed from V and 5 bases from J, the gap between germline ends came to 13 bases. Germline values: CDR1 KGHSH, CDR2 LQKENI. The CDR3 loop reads CASSPPGAWGTEAFF. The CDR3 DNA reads TGTGCCAGCTCACCACCGGGGGCTTGGGGAACTGAAGCTTTCTTT.

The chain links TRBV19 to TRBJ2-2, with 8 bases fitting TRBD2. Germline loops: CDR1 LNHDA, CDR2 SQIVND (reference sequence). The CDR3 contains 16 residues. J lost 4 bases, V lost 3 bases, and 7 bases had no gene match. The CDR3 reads CASSIPGGPGTGELFF. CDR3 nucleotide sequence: TGTGCCAGTAGTATCCCGGGGGGGCCGGGCACCGGGGAGCTGTTTTTT.

The CDR3 nucleotides read TGCAGCGTTGAACAGCGGGTGAACACTGAAGCTTTCTTT. Residues: CSVEQRVNTEAFF. The chain employs TRBV29-1 and TRBJ1-1; D is uncertain. Trimming cost V 2 bases and J 0 bases, with 7 bases left between them. The CDR3 contains 13 residues. CDR1 and CDR2 (germline): SQVTM, ANQGSEA. The full variable domain, in which reference TRBV29-1 and TRBJ1-1 provide the parts outside the CDR3, is SAVISQKPSRDICQRGTSLTIQCQVDSQVTMMFWYRQQPGQSLTLIATANQGSEATYESGFVIDKFPISRPNLTFSTLTVSNMSPEDSSIYLCSVEQRVNTEAFFGQGTRLTVV.

The CDR3: CSVMGQATSYNEQFF. CDR3 DNA sequence: TGCAGCGTTATGGGACAGGCTACCTCCTACAATGAGCAGTTCTTC. The V call is TRBV29-1, the J call TRBJ2-1, with 8 bases fitting TRBD1. The V gene end was trimmed by 5 bases and the J gene end by 0 bases; junction bases not matched to a gene: 6. The germline V gene has CDR1 SQVTM and CDR2 ANQGSEA. The CDR3 is made up of 15 amino acids.

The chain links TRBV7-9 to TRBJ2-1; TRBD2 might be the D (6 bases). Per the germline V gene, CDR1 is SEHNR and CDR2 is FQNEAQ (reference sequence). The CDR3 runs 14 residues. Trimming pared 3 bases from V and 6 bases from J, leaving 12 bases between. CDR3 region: CASSFTRGFNEQFF. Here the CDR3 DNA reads TGTGCCAGCAGCTTCACGCGGGGATTCAATGAGCAGTTCTTC.

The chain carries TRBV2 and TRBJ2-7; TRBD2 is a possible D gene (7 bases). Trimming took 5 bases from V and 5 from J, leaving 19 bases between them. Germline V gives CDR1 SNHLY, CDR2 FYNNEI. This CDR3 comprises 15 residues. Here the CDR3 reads CASSTTGGAKNEQYF. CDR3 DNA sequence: TGTGCCAGCAGTACAACGGGGGGCGCGAAGAACGAGCAGTACTTC.

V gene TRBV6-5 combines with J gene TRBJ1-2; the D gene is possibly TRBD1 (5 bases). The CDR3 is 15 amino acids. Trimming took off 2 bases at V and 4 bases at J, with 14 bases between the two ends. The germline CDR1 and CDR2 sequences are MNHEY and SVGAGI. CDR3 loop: CASSYSSDTLYGYTF. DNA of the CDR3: TGTGCCAGCAGTTACAGTTCGGACACCCTCTATGGCTACACCTTC.

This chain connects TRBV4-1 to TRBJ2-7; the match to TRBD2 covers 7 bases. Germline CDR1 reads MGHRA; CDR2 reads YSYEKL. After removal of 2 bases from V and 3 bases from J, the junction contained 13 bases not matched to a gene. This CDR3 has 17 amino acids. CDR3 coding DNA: TGCGCCAGCAGCCAAAGGTTGGGAGGGGCTGTGGGCTACGAGCAGTACTTC. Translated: CASSQRLGGAVGYEQYF.